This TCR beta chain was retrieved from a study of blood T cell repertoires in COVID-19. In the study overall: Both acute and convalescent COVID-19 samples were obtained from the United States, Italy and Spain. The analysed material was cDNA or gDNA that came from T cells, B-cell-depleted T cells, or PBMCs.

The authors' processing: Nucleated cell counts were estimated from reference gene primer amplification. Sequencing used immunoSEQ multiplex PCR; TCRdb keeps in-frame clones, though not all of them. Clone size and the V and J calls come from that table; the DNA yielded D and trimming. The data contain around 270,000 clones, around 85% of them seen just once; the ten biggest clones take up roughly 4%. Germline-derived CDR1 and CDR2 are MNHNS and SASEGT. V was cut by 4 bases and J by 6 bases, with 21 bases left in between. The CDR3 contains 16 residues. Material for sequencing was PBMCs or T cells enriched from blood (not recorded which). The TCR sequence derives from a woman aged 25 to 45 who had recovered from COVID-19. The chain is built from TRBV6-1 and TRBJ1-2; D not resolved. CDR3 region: CASSARGSAAVDGYTF. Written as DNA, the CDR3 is TGTGCCAGCAGTGCCCGGGGAAGCGCCGCCGTAGATGGCTACACCTTC.